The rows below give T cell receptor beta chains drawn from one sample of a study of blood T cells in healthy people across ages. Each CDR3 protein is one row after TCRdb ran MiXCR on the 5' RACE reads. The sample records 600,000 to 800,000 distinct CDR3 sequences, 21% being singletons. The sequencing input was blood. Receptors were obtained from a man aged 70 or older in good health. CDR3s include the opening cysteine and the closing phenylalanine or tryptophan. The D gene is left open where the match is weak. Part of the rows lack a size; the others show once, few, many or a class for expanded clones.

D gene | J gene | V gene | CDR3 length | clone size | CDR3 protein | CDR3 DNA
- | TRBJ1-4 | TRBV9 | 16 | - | CASSVGGIATNEKLFF | TGTGCCAGCAGCGTAGGAGGGATCGCAACTAATGAAAAACTGTTTTTT
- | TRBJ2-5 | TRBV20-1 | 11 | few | CSTLGQETQYF | TGCAGTACCCTGGGCCAAGAGACCCAGTACTTC
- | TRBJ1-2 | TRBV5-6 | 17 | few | CASSSNRYRVSNYGYTF | TGTGCCAGCAGCTCGAATAGATATAGGGTTTCCAACTATGGCTACACCTTC
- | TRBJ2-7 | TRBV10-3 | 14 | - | CAINGLGEAYEQYF | TGTGCCATCAATGGGTTAGGGGAGGCCTACGAGCAGTACTTC
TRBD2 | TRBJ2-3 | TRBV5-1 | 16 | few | CASSLVAGRAGDTQYF | TGCGCCAGCAGCTTGGTAGCGGGAAGGGCGGGAGATACGCAGTATTTT
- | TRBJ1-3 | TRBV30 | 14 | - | CAWTRAISGNTIYF | TGTGCCTGGACCCGGGCCATCTCTGGAAACACCATATATTTT
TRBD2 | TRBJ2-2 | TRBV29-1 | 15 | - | CSVRLAGVDTGELFF | TGCAGCGTCCGACTAGCGGGAGTCGACACCGGGGAGCTGTTTTTT
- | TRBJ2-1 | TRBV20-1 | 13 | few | CSASQGSLDEQFF | TGCAGTGCTAGTCAGGGCTCCCTCGATGAGCAGTTCTTC
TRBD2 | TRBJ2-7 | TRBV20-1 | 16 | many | CSAPGLAGALRHEQYF | TGCAGTGCTCCGGGACTAGCGGGAGCCCTTCGCCACGAGCAGTACTTC
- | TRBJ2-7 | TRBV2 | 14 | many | CASSEEAGAYEQYF | TGTGCCAGCAGTGAAGAGGCGGGTGCCTACGAGCAGTACTTC
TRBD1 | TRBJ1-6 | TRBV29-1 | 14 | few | CSVATDRGLSPLHF | TGCAGCGTTGCCACGGACAGGGGGCTTTCACCCCTCCACTTT
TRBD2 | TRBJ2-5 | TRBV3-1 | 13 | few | CASSQEVRGSPHF | TGTGCCAGCAGCCAAGAAGTGCGGGGGAGCCCCCACTTC
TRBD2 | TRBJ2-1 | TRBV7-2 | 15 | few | CASSLGLAEGNEQFF | TGTGCCAGCAGCTTAGGACTAGCAGAGGGCAATGAGCAGTTCTTC
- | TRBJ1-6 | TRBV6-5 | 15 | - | CASSYGGPRGSPLHF | TGTGCCAGCAGTTACGGAGGGCCGCGGGGATCACCCCTCCACTTT
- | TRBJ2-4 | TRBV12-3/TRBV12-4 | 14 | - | CASSPRFSGNIQYF | TGTGCCAGCAGCCCCAGGTTCTCGGGTAACATTCAGTACTTC
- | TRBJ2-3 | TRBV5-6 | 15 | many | CASSLNSGPTDTQYF | TGTGCCAGCAGCTTGAATAGCGGACCCACAGATACGCAGTATTTT
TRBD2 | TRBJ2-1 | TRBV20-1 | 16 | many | CSARPRLAGGLTEQFF | TGCAGTGCTAGACCCAGACTAGCGGGAGGGCTTACTGAGCAGTTCTTC
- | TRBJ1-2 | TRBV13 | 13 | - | CASSLRVDYGYTF | TGTGCCAGCAGCCTCAGGGTGGACTATGGCTACACCTTC
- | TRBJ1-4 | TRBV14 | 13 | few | CASSQDIWDGLFF | TGTGCCAGCAGCCAAGATATCTGGGATGGACTGTTTTTT
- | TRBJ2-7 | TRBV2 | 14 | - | CASSEGGRGYEQYF | TGTGCCAGCAGTGAAGGGGGACGGGGCTACGAGCAGTACTTC
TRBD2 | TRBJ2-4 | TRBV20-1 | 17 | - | CSARDLGREGHKNIQYF | TGCAGCGCTAGGGATTTGGGTCGGGAGGGCCACAAAAACATTCAGTACTTC